The present entry profiles one T cell receptor (beta chain) with its context. This entry is derived from a study of CD8 T cells in ankylosing spondylitis. TCRdb analysed the 5' RACE reads with MiXCR anew, one entry per CDR3 protein. This sample has some 240,000 distinct CDR3 sequences, with 18% found just once. The CDR3 spans 14 residues. V was shortened by 0 bases and J by 2 bases, with 9 bases between the two germline ends. Germline-derived CDR1 and CDR2 are SGHRS and YFSETQ. The chain has TRBV5-1 and TRBJ2-7; the D is unclear. The specimen sequenced was blood, either unsorted or a sorted T cell fraction (not recorded which). The receptor's source is a male donor with ankylosing spondylitis or in good health (not recorded which). The CDR3 DNA is TGCGCCAGCAGCTTGGCCTGGGGAACCTACGAGCAGTACTTC. It translates to CASSLAWGTYEQYF.